This TCR beta chain was identified during a study of CD8+ T cells in alopecia areata. On the study more broadly: Twice a day, 5 to 10 mg of oral tofacitinib was administered to treated patients.

Treatment given: oral pan-JAK inhibitor, 5-10 mg twice daily. Lesional scalp tissue (obtained by punch biopsy) and peripheral blood were collected from alopecia areata patients. This clone was counted a few times. Trimming removed 6 bases from V and 1 base from J; junction bases left unmatched: 4. Germline V gene data show CDR1 as KGHSH and CDR2 as LQKENI. This CDR3 comprises 14 residues. Extraction of RNA preceded its reverse transcription into cDNA, which served as the sequencing template. The method was immunoSEQ multiplex PCR; TCRdb's version includes in-frame clones alone and lacks a portion of them. The repertoire holds roughly 280,000 clones, with 60% as singletons.

This clonotype was obtained from a human donor with alopecia areata. The chain is built from TRBV18 and TRBJ2-3; TRBD1 matches at 7 bases. This specimen was CD4+ T cells sorted from blood, taken between weeks 51 and 52, from a patient treated with tofacitinib. The chain's CDR3 is CASSFGQGTDTQYF. DNA for the CDR3: TGTGCCAGCTCGTTCGGACAGGGCACAGATACGCAGTATTTT.